The sequence of this T cell receptor (beta chain) was determined in a study of cytomegalovirus exposure and HLA in healthy donors. To note about this clone: Its cognate antigen is unknown.

Points from the study as a whole: Rare TCR sequences predominated, though certain public TCRs were found in many donors.

The PCR contained 60 Vbeta and 13 Jbeta primers. TCRdb's table, derived via immunoSEQ multiplex PCR, lists solely in-frame clones and lacks some. This sample has over 200,000 clones, with around 73% found just once. Germline values: CDR1 SGHRS, CDR2 YFSETQ. CDR3 length: 14 residues. Trimming cost V 0 bases and J 1 base, with 4 bases left between them. These donors, healthy bone marrow donors, were studied. The source is a male donor in good health and CMV-seronegative. This chain joins TRBV5-1 and TRBJ2-2; no clear D gene. Sequencing was performed on PBMCs. The CDR3 sequence is CASSLAMNTGELFF. Written as DNA, the CDR3 is TGCGCCAGCAGCTTGGCAATGAACACCGGGGAGCTGTTTTTT.